A selection of T cell receptor beta chains follows, all from one sample in a study of blood T cell repertoires in COVID-19. Using immunoSEQ multiplex PCR, the repertoire was profiled, and TCRdb retains in-frame clones only, with some absent. The sample has 150,000 to 200,000 clones; 60% to 85% are singletons. Sample: peripheral blood. These TCRs come from a man in his 60s with active or convalescent COVID-19. The CDR3 runs from the conserved cysteine through the conserved F or W. The D gene is left open where the match is weak. The size of a clone is reported for some rows only, either as once, few or many, or as a class for expanded clones.

len	d_gene	v_gene	j_gene	abundance	CDR3aa	CDR3nt
11	TRBD1	TRBV2	TRBJ1-1	.	CASSRDSEAFF	TGTGCCAGCAGTCGGGACAGTGAAGCTTTCTTT
16	TRBD1	TRBV28	TRBJ1-1	few	CASSILTRTGNTEAFF	TGTGCCAGCAGTATCCTGACTCGGACAGGGAACACTGAAGCTTTCTTT
14	.	TRBV18	TRBJ2-7	.	CASSPSTGSYEQYF	TGTGCCAGCTCACCCTCGACAGGATCCTACGAGCAGTACTTC
15	TRBD2	TRBV27	TRBJ2-5	.	CASSRGTSGRETQYF	TGTGCCAGCAGTCGTGGGACTAGCGGGAGAGAGACCCAGTACTTC
15	TRBD2	TRBV28	TRBJ2-7	.	CASRGASGALGEQYF	TGTGCCAGCAGGGGAGCTAGCGGGGCGCTTGGGGAGCAGTACTTC
17	TRBD1	TRBV24-1	TRBJ2-2	.	CATSDLTGQGYTGELFF	TGTGCCACCAGTGATTTAACCGGACAGGGGTACACCGGGGAGCTGTTTTTT
16	TRBD2	TRBV27	TRBJ2-7	.	CASSFLGLAGDYEQYF	TGTGCCAGCAGTTTCCTGGGACTAGCGGGCGACTACGAGCAGTACTTC
13	.	TRBV6-2/TRBV6-3	TRBJ1-2	few	CASSYWEGGDYTF	TGTGCCAGCAGTTACTGGGAGGGCGGAGACTACACCTTC
17	TRBD2	TRBV3-1/TRBV3-2	TRBJ2-5	.	CASSPRLAGVGQETQYF	TGTGCCAGCAGCCCCCGACTAGCGGGAGTTGGCCAAGAGACCCAGTACTTC
15	.	TRBV9	TRBJ2-2	.	CASSGQRGVTGELFF	TGTGCCAGCAGCGGGCAACGGGGTGTCACCGGGGAGCTGTTTTTT
15	TRBD2	TRBV4-3	TRBJ2-4	.	CASSQGVAGVNIQYF	TGCGCCAGCAGCCAAGGGGTAGCGGGAGTCAACATTCAGTACTTC
14	.	TRBV5-8	TRBJ1-3	.	CASPTFRSGNTIYF	TGTGCCAGTCCGACATTTCGCTCTGGAAACACCATATATTTT
15	TRBD1	TRBV7-9	TRBJ1-5	few	CASSPRGQENQPQHF	TGTGCCAGCAGCCCGAGAGGACAGGAGAATCAGCCCCAGCATTTT
15	.	TRBV4-3	TRBJ2-7	.	CASSQDQTASYEQYF	TGCGCCAGCAGCCAAGATCAAACAGCCTCCTACGAGCAGTACTTC
14	TRBD2	TRBV9	TRBJ2-7	.	CASSVDPSGGEQYF	TGTGCCAGCAGCGTAGATCCCTCGGGGGGCGAGCAGTACTTC
13	.	TRBV7-8	TRBJ1-2	.	CASSLGQNYGYTF	TGTGCCAGCAGCTTAGGGCAGAACTATGGCTACACCTTC
13	.	TRBV10-3	TRBJ2-7	.	CAISKGGRNEQYF	TGTGCCATCAGCAAAGGGGGAAGGAACGAGCAGTACTTC
14	TRBD1	TRBV19	TRBJ2-3	few	CASRTGGYTDTQYF	TGTGCCTCCCGGACAGGGGGATACACAGATACGCAGTATTTT
15	.	TRBV6-5	TRBJ1-2	.	CASSYSTAANYGYTF	TGTGCCAGCAGTTACTCGACAGCAGCTAACTATGGCTACACCTTC
13	TRBD2	TRBV14	TRBJ2-3	.	CASSVDLAGVRYF	TGTGCCAGCAGCGTCGACCTAGCGGGAGTGAGGTATTTT
15	TRBD2	TRBV3-1/TRBV3-2	TRBJ2-3	.	CASSQSGRGPYTQYF	TGTGCCAGCAGCCAAAGCGGGAGGGGACCTTATACGCAGTATTTT
13	.	TRBV5-1	TRBJ2-7	few	CASSLESGYEQYF	TGCGCCAGCAGCTTGGAGAGCGGCTACGAGCAGTACTTC
14	TRBD1	TRBV24-1	TRBJ1-5	few	CATRDRGPNQPQHF	TGTGCCACCAGAGACAGGGGCCCCAATCAGCCCCAGCATTTT
15	TRBD1	TRBV6-1	TRBJ1-2	once	CASTPSEGALRGYTF	TGTGCCAGCACCCCCTCGGAGGGGGCGCTGAGGGGCTACACCTTC
13	.	TRBV10-3	TRBJ1-4	.	CAISVGQSEKLFF	TGTGCCATCAGTGTAGGACAGAGTGAAAAACTGTTTTTT
16	TRBD1	TRBV7-2	TRBJ2-2	.	CASSLGGTAVAGELFF	TGTGCCAGCAGCTTAGGGGGGACAGCGGTCGCCGGGGAGCTGTTTTTT
16	TRBD2	TRBV7-2	TRBJ2-2	.	CASSLLAGGFTGELFF	TGTGCCAGCAGCCTATTAGCGGGAGGATTCACCGGGGAGCTGTTTTTT
18	TRBD1	TRBV19	TRBJ1-3	many	CASRARSGQGSSGNTIYF	TGTGCCAGTAGAGCACGCTCCGGACAGGGGAGCTCTGGAAACACCATATATTTT
16	TRBD1	TRBV19	TRBJ2-7	.	CASSIRQGLKGYEQYF	TGTGCCAGTAGTATCAGACAGGGATTAAAGGGCTACGAGCAGTACTTC
14	TRBD1	TRBV2	TRBJ2-1	.	CASSDQGARVEQFF	TGTGCCAGCAGTGACCAGGGGGCGCGGGTCGAGCAGTTCTTC
16	.	TRBV6-5	TRBJ2-3	.	CASSYSRDSSTDTQYF	TGTGCCAGCAGTTACTCGAGGGACTCAAGCACAGATACGCAGTATTTT
13	TRBD1	TRBV11-3	TRBJ2-1	.	CASSFGTGGYQFF	TGTGCCAGCAGCTTCGGGACAGGGGGTTATCAGTTCTTC
17	TRBD2	TRBV5-4	TRBJ2-1	.	CASSFGVAGVSYNEQFF	TGTGCCAGCAGCTTTGGTGTAGCGGGAGTCTCCTACAATGAGCAGTTCTTC
18	TRBD1	TRBV19	TRBJ2-6	once	CASNRRTGDLSGANVLTF	TGTGCCAGTAACCGGAGGACAGGGGACCTCTCTGGGGCCAACGTCCTGACTTTC
13	.	TRBV7-2	TRBJ2-1	.	CASSRDFYNEQFF	TGTGCCAGCAGCCGTGACTTCTACAATGAGCAGTTCTTC
18	.	TRBV28	TRBJ2-6	.	CASSYGPGQSSGANVLTF	TGTGCCAGCAGCTATGGACCGGGACAATCCTCTGGGGCCAACGTCCTGACTTTC
15	TRBD1	TRBV19	TRBJ2-3	.	CASSMGQGRIDTQYF	TGTGCCAGTAGTATGGGACAGGGGAGGATAGATACGCAGTATTTT
13	.	TRBV27	TRBJ1-1	.	CASRRILNTEAFF	TGTGCCAGCAGGCGAATCCTGAACACTGAAGCTTTCTTT
15	.	TRBV18	TRBJ2-7	.	CASSPGQKIRHEQYF	TGTGCCAGCTCCCCCGGACAGAAAATACGCCACGAGCAGTACTTC
14	TRBD2	TRBV5-1	TRBJ2-3	once	CASLAGGGTDTQYF	TGCGCCAGTCTAGCGGGAGGAGGGACAGATACGCAGTATTTT
14	.	TRBV19	TRBJ1-2	.	CASRLTGTLYGYTF	TGTGCCAGTAGACTTACCGGGACACTCTACGGCTACACCTTC